A selection of T cell receptor beta chains follows, all from one sample in a study of blood T cell repertoires in COVID-19. Profiling relied on immunoSEQ multiplex PCR, and the TCRdb table lists in-frame clones only, not all of them. The sample shows about 350,000 clones, almost 90% of them seen only once. Sequenced input: PBMCs or T cells enriched from blood (not recorded which). These receptors all stem from a woman aged 25 to 39 who had been exposed to COVID-19. Both conserved end residues are part of each CDR3. A D gene is named only where the DNA matches it firmly. The size entry is marked missing in some rows and otherwise reads once, few, many or a size class.

NA,TRBD1,TRBJ1-4,TRBV2,TGTGCCAGCAGTGAGCACAGGGGGCGTGGTGAAAAACTGTTTTTT,CASSEHRGRGEKLFF
few,NA,TRBJ1-3,TRBV30,TGTGCCTGGACCACTTCAGGCTCTGGAAACACCATATATTTT,CAWTTSGSGNTIYF
NA,TRBD2,TRBJ2-7,TRBV6-5,TGTGCCAGCAGTCGGGACTATGAGTTACCCAACGAGCAGTACTTC,CASSRDYELPNEQYF
NA,NA,TRBJ1-2,TRBV9,TGTGCCAGCAGCGTGGTCTCTGGGGCAGGGCTTGGCTACACCTTC,CASSVVSGAGLGYTF
NA,TRBD2,TRBJ2-4,TRBV5-1,TGCGCCAGCAGCCAAGGGACTAGCGGGATCTTTGACAAAAACATTCAGTACTTC,CASSQGTSGIFDKNIQYF
NA,NA,TRBJ1-2,TRBV28,TGTGCCAGCAGTCCCCTTGGGGGCGGCTACACCTTC,CASSPLGGGYTF
NA,NA,TRBJ1-1,TRBV3-1/TRBV3-2,TGTGCCAGCAGCCGGGACTTGGGTATGAACACTGAAGCTTTCTTT,CASSRDLGMNTEAFF
NA,TRBD2,TRBJ2-1,TRBV27,TGTGCCAGCAGCGGACTAGTCCCCTACAATGAGCAGTTCTTC,CASSGLVPYNEQFF
NA,NA,TRBJ1-1,TRBV5-1,TGCGCCAGCGCCCTGTCGGACACTGAAGCTTTCTTT,CASALSDTEAFF
NA,NA,TRBJ2-7,TRBV27,TGTGCCAGCAGTTTGGAGGGTTTTGGACCGAACTACGAGCAGTACTTC,CASSLEGFGPNYEQYF
once,NA,TRBJ1-1,TRBV6-5,TGTGCCAGCACTAGGGGGGGGCTGAACACTGAAGCTTTCTTT,CASTRGGLNTEAFF
NA,TRBD1,TRBJ1-1,TRBV5-1,TGCGCCAGCAGCTTACAGGGGACTGAAGCTTTCTTT,CASSLQGTEAFF
NA,TRBD2,TRBJ2-7,TRBV4-2,TGTGCCAGCACTCAACAGCCACTCCTCTCCCACGAGCGGGAACACTACGAGCAGTACTTC,CASTQQPLLSHEREHYEQYF
NA,NA,TRBJ1-1,TRBV15,TGTGCCACCAGCAGTAGGGGGATGAACACTGAAGCTTTCTTT,CATSSRGMNTEAFF
NA,TRBD1,TRBJ2-1,TRBV2,TGTGCCAGCGTTGAAGGGACAGACAATGAGCAGTTCTTC,CASVEGTDNEQFF
few,NA,TRBJ2-1,TRBV19,TGTGCCAGTAGTATCAATAGCCAGTATGAGCAGTTCTTC,CASSINSQYEQFF
NA,TRBD1,TRBJ2-2,TRBV7-3,TGTGCCAGCAGAGGGACAGGGAACACCGGGGAGCTGTTTTTT,CASRGTGNTGELFF
NA,TRBD1,TRBJ1-2,TRBV10-1,TGCGCCAGCAGCCCCACGCCTGGGACAGGCGACCTCAACTATGGCTACACCTTC,CASSPTPGTGDLNYGYTF
once,TRBD2,TRBJ2-6,TRBV29-1,TGCAGCGTAATATTGAATCTAGCGGCCGTCTCTGGGGCCAACGTCCTGACTTTC,CSVILNLAAVSGANVLTF
NA,TRBD2,TRBJ2-1,TRBV4-1,TGCGCCAGCAGCCAAGATGGGGGGGAGCCCGGTGAGCAGTTCTTC,CASSQDGGEPGEQFF
once,NA,TRBJ1-3,TRBV9,TGTGCCAGCAGCGTAGACCCAGGGACTGGAAACACCATATATTTT,CASSVDPGTGNTIYF
NA,NA,TRBJ1-6,TRBV28,TGTGCCAGCAGGGGCTTTTGGAATTCACCCCTCCACTTT,CASRGFWNSPLHF
NA,TRBD2,TRBJ2-1,TRBV5-1,TGCGCCAGCAGCTTCGATACCGGGACTAGTCAGCAGTTCTTC,CASSFDTGTSQQFF
NA,TRBD1,TRBJ1-2,TRBV5-1,TGCGCCAGCAGCAGAGGGGGCGCCGACGGCTACACCTTC,CASSRGGADGYTF
few,NA,TRBJ2-1,TRBV12-3/TRBV12-4,TGTGCCAGCAGCCAAGGAACCACGGGGGAGTTCTTC,CASSQGTTGEFF
NA,NA,TRBJ1-3,TRBV5-6,TGTGCCAGCAGCCCCCGGTCCTTCTCTGGAAACACCATATATTTT,CASSPRSFSGNTIYF
NA,NA,TRBJ2-2,TRBV27,TGTGCCAGCAGTTTACGGGGACTCATTAACACCGGGGAGCTGTTTTTT,CASSLRGLINTGELFF
NA,TRBD2,TRBJ2-2,TRBV2,TGTGCCAACGAAAATCCGGGACTAGCGGAAAACACCGGGGAGCTGTTTTTT,CANENPGLAENTGELFF
NA,NA,TRBJ1-2,TRBV24-1,TGTGCCACCAGTGCGACCGGGGGGGCTGGGCACACCTTC,CATSATGGAGHTF
NA,NA,TRBJ1-2,TRBV6-1,TGTGCCAGCAGTGAACCCTGGTTTGGCAGGGCCCTCTCGGGCTACACCTTC,CASSEPWFGRALSGYTF
few,TRBD2,TRBJ2-2,TRBV24-1,TGTGCCACACGCCCCCCGGGGGGCACCGGGGAGCTGTTTTTT,CATRPPGGTGELFF
NA,TRBD2,TRBJ2-5,TRBV5-1,TGCGCCAGCAGCCGGGGACTAGCGGGAGGGTACCAAGAGACCCAGTACTTC,CASSRGLAGGYQETQYF